What follows are 25 T cell receptor beta chains derived from one specimen sequenced in a study of T cell repertoires in cytomegalovirus infection. The antigens for these receptors are not known. In TCRdb, the reads were re-called with MiXCR into one record per CDR3 protein. This sample yields more than 75,000 distinct CDR3 sequences, of which 25% to 30% are seen a single time; 65% to 75% belongs to the top ten. Sequencing used CD8+ T cells from cultured PBMCs, obtained from culture after CMV antigen stimulation. These receptors originate from a human donor in good health (CMV status not recorded). Some clones in this sample may be carry-over from other donors' samples.

The chain carries TRBV27 and TRBJ1-1; TRBD1 matches 7 bases. The CDR3 runs to 16 residues. Unmatched junction bases numbered 11, after V lost 7 bases and J lost 0 bases. CDR1 is MNHEY, CDR2 SMNVEV, per germline (reference sequence). CDR3 region: CASTPRGGRMNTEAFF. CDR3 DNA: TGTGCCAGCACTCCCAGGGGGGGAAGGATGAACACTGAAGCTTTCTTT.

This clonotype was recorded at least ten times. V usage is TRBV7-2 and J usage is TRBJ1-6, with D possibly matching TRBD1 (5 bases). The CDR3 runs 15 residues. Deletions cut 1 base from V and 7 bases from J, with 11 bases between. The germline gives CDR1 SGHTA, CDR2 FQGNSA. The CDR3, as DNA: TGTGCCAGCAGCTTAGTGGTGCAGGGCAATTCACCCCTCCACTTT. Encoded protein: CASSLVVQGNSPLHF.

A few counts support this clonotype. This sequence joins TRBV7-2 and TRBJ1-5; D gene uncertain. V lost 1 base and J 3 bases, leaving 10 bases between the germline ends. Germline V lookup: CDR1 SGHTA, CDR2 FQGNSA. The CDR3 loop spans 15 amino acids. The CDR3 region is CASSLDVGSNQPQHF. CDR3 DNA sequence: TGTGCCAGCAGCTTAGATGTCGGTTCCAATCAGCCCCAGCATTTT.

This clonotype was counted at least ten times. This chain links TRBV2 with TRBJ2-5, with D maybe TRBD2 (5 bases). The CDR3 has 15 residues. CDR1 is SNHLY and CDR2 is FYNNEI in the germline V gene. The V end lost 1 base, the J end lost 1 base, and 10 bases lay between the germline ends. The chain's CDR3 is CASSEEARAQETQYF. The CDR3 DNA follows: TGTGCCAGCAGTGAAGAGGCGAGGGCCCAAGAGACCCAGTACTTC.

This clonotype has at least ten counts. This chain joins TRBV7-2 and TRBJ1-2; possibly TRBD1 for D (6 bases). Deletions cut 7 bases from V and 5 bases from J, with 14 bases between. Germline V gives CDR1 SGHTA, CDR2 FQGNSA. The CDR3 totals 13 residues. DNA for the CDR3: TGTGCCAGCACCGCGGGGGGCGCATATGGCTACACCTTC. Translated, it gives CASTAGGAYGYTF.

This clonotype was detected a few times. The CDR3 DNA sequence: TGTGCCAGCAGTCCGATGAGCCTGTTCAATGAGCAGTTCTTC. Its translation: CASSPMSLFNEQFF. The rearrangement joins TRBV12-3 or TRBV12-4 to TRBJ2-1; unclear D gene. CDR3 size: 14 residues. Trimming cost V 5 bases and J 6 bases, with 14 bases left between them.

This clonotype was picked up a small number of times. The genes are TRBV7-8 and TRBJ2-1; D possibly corresponds to TRBD1 (5 bases). Trimming cost V 5 bases and J 2 bases, with 16 bases left between them. Germline values: CDR1 SGHVS, CDR2 FQNEAQ. The CDR3 extends over 16 amino acids. This CDR3 is CASSPMGRNTYNEQFF. The CDR3 DNA is TGTGCCAGCAGCCCAATGGGGCGGAACACCTACAATGAGCAGTTCTTC.

The table lists this clonotype with a count of one. The V call is TRBV28, the J call TRBJ2-2; D might be TRBD1 or TRBD2, each matching 5 bases. CDR1 and CDR2 from the germline V gene are MDHEN and SYDVKM. The length of the CDR3 is 15 residues. Trimming took off 3 bases at V and 4 bases at J, with 12 bases between the two ends. CDR3 amino acids: CASSFRTGTTGELFF. The CDR3 coding sequence is TGTGCCAGCAGTTTTCGGACCGGGACCACCGGGGAGCTGTTTTTT.

This clonotype has only a few counts. This sequence joins TRBV24-1 and TRBJ1-5, with D uncertain. This CDR3 region has 14 residues. V dropped 5 bases and J dropped 4 bases, with 11 bases sitting between them. Germline V CDR1 and CDR2: KGHDR, SFDVKD. The CDR3 region has the DNA TGTGCCACCAGTGGCAACCCGGGGAATCAGCCCCAGCATTTT. As protein: CATSGNPGNQPQHF.

The V gene is TRBV2, the J gene TRBJ2-2; 8 bases line up with TRBD2. V gave up 4 bases and J gave up 3 bases; unmatched junction bases: 4. Per the germline V gene, CDR1 is SNHLY and CDR2 is FYNNEI. The CDR3 covers 15 residues. Written as DNA, the CDR3 is TGTGCCAGCAGTGGAACTAGCGGACACACCGGGGAGCTGTTTTTT. It specifies CASSGTSGHTGELFF.

The chain joins TRBV27 to TRBJ2-1, with D uncertain. Per germline, CDR1 MNHEY and CDR2 SMNVEV (reference sequence). The CDR3 loop spans 14 amino acids. V was pared by 4 bases and J by 0 bases, with 7 bases between. The CDR3: CASSSYSSYNEQFF. CDR3 coding DNA: TGTGCCAGCAGTTCGTACAGCTCCTACAATGAGCAGTTCTTC.

J is TRBJ2-7 and V is TRBV6-6; D is unresolved. The V end was cut by 10 bases, the J end by 8 bases, with 12 bases between. Germline CDR1 reads MNHNY; CDR2 reads SVGAGI (reference sequence). The CDR3 is made up of 10 amino acids. The CDR3 reads CATVTGQQYF. The CDR3 DNA reads as TGTGCCACCGTGACGGGCCAGCAGTACTTC.

There are many counts of this clonotype. The chain combines TRBV7-2 with TRBJ2-2; 7 bases map to TRBD2. The CDR3 spans 14 residues. Trimming at V came to 7 bases and at J to 1 base, leaving 3 bases not matched to a gene. Germline assignment: CDR1 SGHTA and CDR2 FQGNSA. CDR3 in amino acids: CASKLARNTGELFF. The DNA for the CDR3 is TGTGCCAGCAAACTAGCGAGGAACACCGGGGAGCTGTTTTTT.

This clonotype has only a few counts. The chain uses TRBV6-5 and TRBJ2-1, with 11 bases identical to TRBD1. Germline CDR1 and CDR2: MNHEY and SVGAGI. V shed 5 bases, J shed 2 bases, and the junction held 2 bases outside the gene matches. The CDR3 is 15 amino acids. CDR3 sequence: CASSPGQGAYNEQFF. In DNA form, the CDR3 reads TGTGCCAGCAGTCCGGGACAGGGGGCCTACAATGAGCAGTTCTTC.

V is TRBV2 and J is TRBJ1-1; 9 bases are shared with TRBD1. V was clipped by 10 bases and J by 5 bases; unmatched bases: 11. The CDR3 length is 14 residues. Germline V gene sequence: CDR1 SNHLY, CDR2 FYNNEI. The CDR3 is CATPRGTGWTEAFF. The DNA for the CDR3 is TGTGCCACTCCGCGGGGGACAGGGTGGACTGAAGCTTTCTTT.

This rearrangement joins TRBV5-4 to TRBJ2-2; a weak D match, TRBD1 (6 bases). The V end was cut by 1 base, the J end by 3 bases, with 22 bases between. The V gene's germline CDR1 is SGHNT and CDR2 YYREEE (reference sequence). The CDR3 is made up of 19 amino acids. The CDR3 loop is CASSLRGPAGVRDTGELFF. DNA of the CDR3: TGTGCCAGCAGCTTGAGAGGGCCAGCAGGGGTACGTGACACCGGGGAGCTGTTTTTT.

This clonotype was counted a few times. As DNA, the CDR3 is TGTGCCAGCAATCATGGCGGGCTTCGGGAAAAACTGTTTTTT. Its protein product is CASNHGGLREKLFF. The rearrangement links TRBV12-3 or TRBV12-4 to TRBJ1-4; no clear D gene. The CDR3 spans 14 residues. Between the trimmed V and J ends, which lost 7 bases and 8 bases, there was a span of 17 bases.

Remarks on this clonotype: At one boundary the junction diverges from the germline segment, which might be a read error. The rearrangement links TRBV6-8 to TRBJ1-6; D unclear. The CDR3 has 15 residues. Per the germline V gene, CDR1 is MNHGY and CDR2 is SAAAGT. As DNA, the CDR3 is TGTGCCAGCACCCTCCGGGGAAGCTTGGATTCACTCCTCCACTTT. Amino acids: CASTLRGSLDSLLHF.

The chain employs TRBV7-6 and TRBJ1-5; 7 nucleotides align to TRBD1. This CDR3 comprises 14 residues. Trimming at V came to 5 bases and at J to 1 base, leaving 2 bases not matched to a gene. Germline CDR1 SGHVS, CDR2 FNYEAQ. CDR3 nucleotides: TGTGCCAGCAGCAAGGGACAGAGCAATCAGCCCCAGCATTTT. This encodes CASSKGQSNQPQHF. Looking up the rest from reference TRBV7-6 and TRBJ1-5 gives the full variable domain: GAGVSQSPRYKVTKRGQDVALRCDPISGHVSLYWYRQALGQGPEFLTYFNYEAQQDKSGLPNDRFSAERPEGSISTLTIQRTEQRDSAMYRCASSKGQSNQPQHFGDGTRLSIL.

The V gene is TRBV7-9, the J gene TRBJ1-2; D unclear. CDR3 length: 11 residues. V shed 2 bases and J shed 4 bases, with 2 bases lying between them. From germline, CDR1 is SEHNR and CDR2 FQNEAQ (reference sequence). CDR3 nucleotide sequence: TGTGCCAGCAGCTTACTCTATGGCTACACCTTC. This codes for CASSLLYGYTF.

The table lists this clonotype with many counts. The rearrangement uses TRBV29-1 and TRBJ2-1; D may be TRBD1 (6 bases). CDR1 SQVTM and CDR2 ANQGSEA come from the germline V gene. Trimming took off 6 bases at V and 3 bases at J, with 15 bases between the two ends. This CDR3 contains 14 residues. The CDR3 nucleotides read TGCAGCGTGACGGACAGAGGGCACTACAATGAGCAGTTCTTC. Translating it yields CSVTDRGHYNEQFF.

The CDR3 DNA sequence: TGTGCCACCAGTCCAGGGACTAGCGGGGACGAGCAGTACTTC. This codes for CATSPGTSGDEQYF. The chain employs TRBV24-1 and TRBJ2-7, with 13 bases identical to TRBD2. Germline V gives CDR1 KGHDR, CDR2 SFDVKD. V dropped 6 bases and J dropped 5; count of bases not matched to a gene: 3. The CDR3 runs to 14 residues.

This chain links TRBV19 with TRBJ1-2, with a weak D call TRBD1 (6 bases). The CDR3 runs to 15 residues. Looked up from germline, CDR1 is LNHDA and CDR2 is SQIVND (reference sequence). Trimming cost V 4 bases and J 6 bases, with 18 bases left between them. DNA of the CDR3: TGTGCCAGTAGTACCTTAAACAGGGACGGAGATGGCTACACCTTC. It encodes CASSTLNRDGDGYTF. Based on the CDR3 plus reference TRBV19 and TRBJ1-2, the full variable domain is DGGITQSPKYLFRKEGQNVTLSCEQNLNHDAMYWYRQDPGQGLRLIYYSQIVNDFQKGDIAEGYSVSREKKESFPLTVTSAQKNPTAFYLCASSTLNRDGDGYTFGSGTRLTVV.

This clonotype occurred a few times. The V and J genes are TRBV7-6 and TRBJ1-1; D gene ambiguous. V was clipped by 1 base and J by 0 bases, with 9 bases between them. This CDR3 has 15 residues. From germline, CDR1 is SGHVS and CDR2 FNYEAQ. CDR3 coding DNA: TGTGCCAGCAGCTTAGGGCCGGATATGAACACTGAAGCTTTCTTT. Its protein is CASSLGPDMNTEAFF. The entire variable domain, with the rest obtained from reference TRBV7-6 and TRBJ1-1, is as follows: GAGVSQSPRYKVTKRGQDVALRCDPISGHVSLYWYRQALGQGPEFLTYFNYEAQQDKSGLPNDRFSAERPEGSISTLTIQRTEQRDSAMYRCASSLGPDMNTEAFFGQGTRLTVV.

The rearrangement links TRBV5-5 to TRBJ2-3, with TRBD1 matching over 9 bases. The V gene end was trimmed by 2 bases and the J gene end by 2 bases; junction bases not matched to a gene: 15. Germline values: CDR1 SGHKS, CDR2 YYEKEE (reference sequence). The CDR3 runs 19 residues. The CDR3 coding sequence is TGTGCCAGCAGCTTACGCGGGACAGGGATGGGAAGCATCACAGATACGCAGTATTTT. It translates to CASSLRGTGMGSITDTQYF.